These T cell receptor beta chains were read from a single sample in a study of blood T cell repertoires in COVID-19. Clones were sequenced by immunoSEQ multiplex PCR, and TCRdb holds only the in-frame ones, with some missing. The sample consists of about 340,000 clones, around four fifths of them appearing once. The specimen was peripheral blood. Every receptor here comes from a man aged 25 to 45 with active or convalescent COVID-19. CDR3s include the opening cysteine and the closing phenylalanine or tryptophan. Fields, in order: clone size, V gene, D gene, J gene, CDR3 protein, CDR3 DNA. The D gene is left open where the match is weak. Some rows have no size entry. The others give once, few or many, or a class for an expanded clone.

clone size: once
V gene: TRBV29-1
D gene: -
J gene: TRBJ2-2
CDR3 protein: CSVEGGRDTGELFF
CDR3 DNA: TGCAGCGTTGAAGGTGGGCGCGACACCGGGGAGCTGTTTTTT

clone size: -
V gene: TRBV16
D gene: TRBD1
J gene: TRBJ1-4
CDR3 protein: CASSHDREREKLFF
CDR3 DNA: TGTGCCAGCAGCCACGACAGGGAGCGTGAAAAACTGTTTTTT

clone size: -
V gene: TRBV7-3
D gene: TRBD2
J gene: TRBJ2-3
CDR3 protein: CASSSGLAGGADTQYF
CDR3 DNA: TGTGCCAGCAGCTCAGGACTAGCGGGGGGAGCAGATACGCAGTATTTT

clone size: -
V gene: TRBV2
D gene: -
J gene: TRBJ1-1
CDR3 protein: CASGRGGSMNTEAFF
CDR3 DNA: TGTGCCAGCGGCCGCGGAGGCAGCATGAACACTGAAGCTTTCTTT

clone size: -
V gene: TRBV5-1
D gene: TRBD1
J gene: TRBJ2-2
CDR3 protein: CASKGASSAGELFF
CDR3 DNA: TGCGCCAGCAAGGGGGCGTCGTCGGCCGGGGAGCTGTTTTTT

clone size: -
V gene: TRBV5-4
D gene: TRBD2
J gene: TRBJ2-5
CDR3 protein: CASSSGLAGQETQYF
CDR3 DNA: TGTGCCAGCAGCAGCGGACTAGCGGGACAAGAGACCCAGTACTTC

clone size: -
V gene: TRBV6-5
D gene: TRBD1
J gene: TRBJ2-7
CDR3 protein: CASRQGAVSYEQYF
CDR3 DNA: TGTGCCAGCAGACAGGGGGCAGTTTCCTACGAGCAGTACTTC

clone size: -
V gene: TRBV7-2
D gene: -
J gene: TRBJ1-6
CDR3 protein: CASSSEGGYSPLHF
CDR3 DNA: TGTGCCAGCAGCTCCGAAGGGGGTTATTCACCCCTCCACTTT

clone size: few
V gene: TRBV6-5
D gene: TRBD1
J gene: TRBJ2-7
CDR3 protein: CASRDRGPYEQYF
CDR3 DNA: TGTGCCAGCAGGGACAGGGGCCCCTACGAGCAGTACTTC

clone size: once
V gene: TRBV27
D gene: -
J gene: TRBJ2-7
CDR3 protein: CASSIGRQAHSYEQYF
CDR3 DNA: TGTGCCAGCAGTATCGGGCGACAGGCCCACTCCTACGAGCAGTACTTC

clone size: -
V gene: TRBV5-1
D gene: TRBD1
J gene: TRBJ1-2
CDR3 protein: CASSNLGQGANGYTF
CDR3 DNA: TGCGCCAGCAGCAATCTGGGACAGGGGGCTAATGGCTACACCTTC

clone size: -
V gene: TRBV5-1
D gene: -
J gene: TRBJ2-7
CDR3 protein: CASSLVLGRDSYEQYF
CDR3 DNA: TGCGCCAGCAGCTTGGTGCTCGGGAGAGATAGCTACGAGCAGTACTTC

clone size: -
V gene: TRBV18
D gene: -
J gene: TRBJ2-7
CDR3 protein: CASSLYLHEQYF
CDR3 DNA: TGTGCCAGCTCACTCTACTTGCACGAGCAGTACTTC

clone size: -
V gene: TRBV19
D gene: -
J gene: TRBJ2-1
CDR3 protein: CASRGPNTYNEQFF
CDR3 DNA: TGTGCCAGCCGCGGGCCGAACACCTACAATGAGCAGTTCTTC

clone size: -
V gene: TRBV19
D gene: TRBD1
J gene: TRBJ1-2
CDR3 protein: CASTTDRGQGYTF
CDR3 DNA: TGTGCCAGTACCACGGACAGGGGGCAGGGCTACACCTTC

clone size: -
V gene: TRBV6-4
D gene: -
J gene: TRBJ1-1
CDR3 protein: CAPGVGRTEAFF
CDR3 DNA: TGTGCCCCGGGGGTGGGGAGGACTGAAGCTTTCTTT

clone size: -
V gene: TRBV5-4
D gene: TRBD1
J gene: TRBJ2-7
CDR3 protein: CASSLARQGAYEQYF
CDR3 DNA: TGTGCCAGCAGCTTGGCCAGGCAGGGGGCCTACGAGCAGTACTTC

clone size: few
V gene: TRBV28
D gene: -
J gene: TRBJ1-3
CDR3 protein: CASSLRDTIYF
CDR3 DNA: TGTGCCAGCAGTTTACGGGACACCATATATTTT

clone size: -
V gene: TRBV27
D gene: TRBD1
J gene: TRBJ1-1
CDR3 protein: CASSRGLNTEAFF
CDR3 DNA: TGTGCCAGCAGCAGGGGGCTGAACACTGAAGCTTTCTTT

clone size: -
V gene: TRBV28
D gene: TRBD1
J gene: TRBJ2-7
CDR3 protein: CASSSPRDRLPYEQYF
CDR3 DNA: TGTGCCAGCAGTTCACCTCGGGACAGGCTCCCCTACGAGCAGTACTTC

clone size: -
V gene: TRBV28
D gene: -
J gene: TRBJ1-4
CDR3 protein: CASRDTVATNEKLFF
CDR3 DNA: TGTGCCAGCAGGGACACTGTGGCAACTAATGAAAAACTGTTTTTT

clone size: once
V gene: TRBV11-2
D gene: -
J gene: TRBJ2-5
CDR3 protein: CASSATRRQETQYF
CDR3 DNA: TGTGCCAGCAGCGCGACTAGACGGCAAGAGACCCAGTACTTC

clone size: -
V gene: TRBV11-2
D gene: -
J gene: TRBJ1-3
CDR3 protein: CASSLTPRRETHSGNTIYF
CDR3 DNA: TGTGCCAGCAGCTTAACGCCACGCAGGGAAACTCACTCTGGAAACACCATATATTTT

clone size: -
V gene: TRBV19
D gene: TRBD1
J gene: TRBJ1-1
CDR3 protein: CASSIRGRENTEAFF
CDR3 DNA: TGTGCCAGTAGTATCAGGGGGCGGGAGAACACTGAAGCTTTCTTT

clone size: -
V gene: TRBV24-1
D gene: -
J gene: TRBJ1-6
CDR3 protein: CATSRPYRDDSPLHF
CDR3 DNA: TGTGCCACCAGCCGACCTTACAGGGATGATTCACCCCTCCACTTT

clone size: -
V gene: TRBV5-5
D gene: -
J gene: TRBJ1-5
CDR3 protein: CASSLDSGAHQPQHF
CDR3 DNA: TGTGCCAGCAGCTTGGACAGTGGGGCGCATCAGCCCCAGCATTTT

clone size: -
V gene: TRBV4-3
D gene: TRBD2
J gene: TRBJ2-7
CDR3 protein: CASSQETSGRYEQYF
CDR3 DNA: TGCGCCAGCAGCCAAGAGACTAGCGGGAGGTACGAGCAGTACTTC

clone size: -
V gene: TRBV27
D gene: -
J gene: TRBJ1-2
CDR3 protein: CASSSRFGARERSYTF
CDR3 DNA: TGTGCCAGCAGTTCCCGGTTCGGAGCCAGGGAAAGAAGCTACACCTTC

clone size: -
V gene: TRBV7-2
D gene: TRBD1
J gene: TRBJ1-5
CDR3 protein: CASSFRSGGNQPQHF
CDR3 DNA: TGTGCCAGCAGCTTCCGGTCAGGGGGGAATCAGCCCCAGCATTTT

clone size: -
V gene: TRBV28
D gene: -
J gene: TRBJ1-5
CDR3 protein: CASSFTAGDQPQHF
CDR3 DNA: TGTGCCAGCAGTTTTACCGCCGGAGATCAGCCCCAGCATTTT

clone size: -
V gene: TRBV2
D gene: -
J gene: TRBJ2-7
CDR3 protein: CASSEPGSSYEQYF
CDR3 DNA: TGTGCCAGCAGTGAGCCCGGGTCGTCCTACGAGCAGTACTTC

clone size: -
V gene: TRBV6-4
D gene: TRBD1
J gene: TRBJ1-2
CDR3 protein: CAICSGTDYGYTF
CDR3 DNA: TGTGCCATCTGTTCCGGGACAGACTATGGCTACACCTTC

clone size: -
V gene: TRBV6-5
D gene: TRBD1
J gene: TRBJ2-2
CDR3 protein: CASSSTGGTGELFF
CDR3 DNA: TGTGCCAGCAGTTCGACAGGGGGAACCGGGGAGCTGTTTTTT

clone size: -
V gene: TRBV3-1/TRBV3-2
D gene: -
J gene: TRBJ1-6
CDR3 protein: CASSQEWGNSPLHF
CDR3 DNA: TGTGCCAGCAGCCAAGAGTGGGGCAATTCACCCCTCCACTTT

clone size: -
V gene: TRBV7-3
D gene: TRBD2
J gene: TRBJ2-1
CDR3 protein: CASSLNLAGEQFF
CDR3 DNA: TGTGCCAGCAGCTTAAATCTAGCGGGGGAGCAGTTCTTC

clone size: few
V gene: TRBV2
D gene: TRBD1
J gene: TRBJ1-2
CDR3 protein: CASRVTGIYGYTF
CDR3 DNA: TGTGCCAGCAGGGTGACAGGGATCTATGGCTACACCTTC

clone size: -
V gene: TRBV3-1/TRBV3-2
D gene: -
J gene: TRBJ1-5
CDR3 protein: CASSLQRGQPQHF
CDR3 DNA: TGTGCCAGCAGCTTACAAAGGGGACAGCCCCAGCATTTT

clone size: once
V gene: TRBV12-3/TRBV12-4
D gene: -
J gene: TRBJ1-3
CDR3 protein: CASRRVSGNTIYF
CDR3 DNA: TGTGCTAGCCGGAGAGTCTCTGGAAACACCATATATTTT

clone size: -
V gene: TRBV6-2/TRBV6-3
D gene: -
J gene: TRBJ2-3
CDR3 protein: CASSYSAGALTDTQYF
CDR3 DNA: TGTGCCAGCAGTTACTCGGCGGGGGCCCTCACAGATACGCAGTATTTT

clone size: -
V gene: TRBV5-1
D gene: -
J gene: TRBJ2-5
CDR3 protein: CASSPRRASEVTQYF
CDR3 DNA: TGCGCCAGCAGCCCTCGTCGGGCCTCGGAGGTGACCCAGTACTTC

clone size: once
V gene: TRBV9
D gene: -
J gene: TRBJ1-1
CDR3 protein: CASSVGTAEAFF
CDR3 DNA: TGTGCCAGCAGCGTAGGGACAGCTGAAGCTTTCTTT

clone size: -
V gene: TRBV7-9
D gene: TRBD2
J gene: TRBJ2-1
CDR3 protein: CASSLGLAGAVEQFF
CDR3 DNA: TGTGCCAGCAGCTTAGGACTAGCGGGGGCGGTTGAGCAGTTCTTC

clone size: -
V gene: TRBV7-2
D gene: -
J gene: TRBJ1-5
CDR3 protein: CASSLGDQPQHF
CDR3 DNA: TGTGCCAGCAGCTTAGGCGATCAGCCCCAGCATTTT

clone size: once
V gene: TRBV4-3
D gene: TRBD2
J gene: TRBJ2-7
CDR3 protein: CASSQVRGGSYEQYF
CDR3 DNA: TGCGCCAGCAGCCAAGTCCGGGGGGGCTCCTACGAGCAGTACTTC

clone size: -
V gene: TRBV7-2
D gene: TRBD2
J gene: TRBJ2-2
CDR3 protein: CASSPLDGRAPGELFF
CDR3 DNA: TGTGCCAGCAGCCCGTTAGACGGGAGGGCGCCCGGGGAGCTGTTTTTT

clone size: -
V gene: TRBV4-2
D gene: TRBD2
J gene: TRBJ2-4
CDR3 protein: CASSQETSGSPLAKNIQYF
CDR3 DNA: TGTGCCAGCAGCCAAGAGACTAGCGGATCCCCCTTAGCCAAAAACATTCAGTACTTC

clone size: -
V gene: TRBV6-1
D gene: TRBD1
J gene: TRBJ1-1
CDR3 protein: CASSGRGQATEAFF
CDR3 DNA: TGTGCCAGCAGTGGTCGGGGACAGGCAACTGAAGCTTTCTTT

clone size: -
V gene: TRBV3-1/TRBV3-2
D gene: -
J gene: TRBJ1-4
CDR3 protein: CASSQAGVNEKLFF
CDR3 DNA: TGTGCCAGCAGCCAAGCGGGGGTGAACGAAAAACTGTTTTTT

clone size: -
V gene: TRBV4-1
D gene: TRBD2
J gene: TRBJ2-5
CDR3 protein: CASSSGGRPYQETQYF
CDR3 DNA: TGCGCCAGCAGCTCGGGGGGGCGGCCGTACCAAGAGACCCAGTACTTC

clone size: -
V gene: TRBV2
D gene: TRBD1
J gene: TRBJ1-2
CDR3 protein: CASSYRGPDYGYTF
CDR3 DNA: TGTGCCAGCAGCTACAGGGGGCCAGACTATGGCTACACCTTC

clone size: -
V gene: TRBV7-2
D gene: TRBD1
J gene: TRBJ1-3
CDR3 protein: CASSPGQVFSGNTIYF
CDR3 DNA: TGTGCCAGCAGCCCTGGACAGGTCTTCTCTGGAAACACCATATATTTT

clone size: once
V gene: TRBV27
D gene: TRBD1
J gene: TRBJ2-5
CDR3 protein: CASAASQGGGETQYF
CDR3 DNA: TGTGCCAGCGCAGCCTCACAGGGGGGCGGAGAGACCCAGTACTTC

clone size: -
V gene: TRBV7-9
D gene: -
J gene: TRBJ1-1
CDR3 protein: CASSLRENTEAFF
CDR3 DNA: TGTGCCAGCAGCTTGCGAGAAAACACTGAAGCTTTCTTT